There are many counts of the clone carrying this T cell receptor (beta chain). Its target is not known. Stated time point: persistent/refractory GD, antithyroid drugs over 5 years with positive TRAb. After RNA was extracted from PBMCs, the TCR library was made from it. EDTA tubes received roughly 9.7 milliliters of drawn peripheral blood. These data originate in a study of regulatory T cells in long-lasting Graves disease. About the research overall: The study counted Graves' disease as persistent given over 5 years of antithyroid drugs and positive TSH receptor antibodies.

The authors built TCR beta libraries using iRepertoire HTBI primers and Arm-PCR of CDR3 regions. TCRdb itself ran the multiplex PCR reads through MiXCR, one entry per CDR3 protein. Here the sample spans a few hundred thousand distinct CDR3 sequences, 20% to 25% being singletons. Findings of the study overall: Under persistent disease, TRBV28, TRBJ1-2 and TRBJ2-5 were used preferentially.

The CDR3 loop spans 12 amino acids. Germline V gene sequence: CDR1 DFQATT, CDR2 SNEGSKA (reference sequence). Trimming shortened V by 3 bases and J by 1 base, and 7 bases separated the two germline ends. The sample was peripheral blood mononuclear cells (PBMCs), taken when the disease was refractory, from a patient treated with antithyroid drugs. This TCR came from a female donor with Graves disease. The rearrangement links TRBV20-1 to TRBJ2-7; no clear D. CDR3 loop: CSARNPSYEQYF. CDR3 in DNA: TGCAGTGCTAGGAACCCTTCCTACGAGCAGTACTTC.